This TCR beta chain was sequenced for a study of cytomegalovirus exposure and HLA in healthy donors. V dropped 5 bases and J dropped 3; count of bases not matched to a gene: 2. The germline V gene encodes CDR1 SQVTM and CDR2 ANQGSEA. The CDR3 contains 12 residues. In the PCR, 60 Vbeta and 13 Jbeta primers were used. Per the authors' pipeline: Approximately 12 million of the 80 million or so unique TCR beta chains counted in a later analysis were shared. Produced via immunoSEQ multiplex PCR; TCRdb's table is partial and in-frame only. Clone size and the V and J calls come from that table; the DNA yielded D and trimming. The data show 190,000 or so clones, with less than 85% seen just once and more than 1.5% held by the top ten.

This chain uses TRBV29-1 with TRBJ2-5, with 8 bases identical to TRBD1. The receptor comes from a girl aged 5-17 years in good health and CMV-seropositive. Sequencing used PBMCs. The CDR3 spells CSVTTGEETQYF. CDR3 nucleotides: TGCAGCGTTACGACAGGGGAAGAGACCCAGTACTTC.